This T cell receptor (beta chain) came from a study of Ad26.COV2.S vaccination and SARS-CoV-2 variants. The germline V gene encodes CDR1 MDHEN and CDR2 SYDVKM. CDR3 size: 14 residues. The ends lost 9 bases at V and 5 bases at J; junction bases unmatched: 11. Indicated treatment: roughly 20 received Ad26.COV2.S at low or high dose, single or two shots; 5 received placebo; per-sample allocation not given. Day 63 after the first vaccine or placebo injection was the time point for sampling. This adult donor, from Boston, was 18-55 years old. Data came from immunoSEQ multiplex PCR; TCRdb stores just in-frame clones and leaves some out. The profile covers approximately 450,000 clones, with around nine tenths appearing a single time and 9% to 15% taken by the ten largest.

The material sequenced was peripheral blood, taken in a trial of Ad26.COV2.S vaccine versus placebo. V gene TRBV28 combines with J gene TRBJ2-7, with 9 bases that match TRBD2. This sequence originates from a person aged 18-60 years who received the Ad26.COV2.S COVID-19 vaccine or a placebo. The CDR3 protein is CASTLAGVPHEQYF. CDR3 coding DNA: TGTGCCAGTACTTTAGCGGGAGTCCCCCACGAGCAGTACTTC.